These 16 T cell receptor beta chains originate from one sample sequenced in a study of T cells after yellow fever vaccination. One entry per CDR3 protein, called by TCRdb with MiXCR from the 5' RACE reads. Of fewer than 350,000 distinct CDR3 sequences in the sample, roughly 4.3% are singletons; the top ten hold roughly 19%. The input for sequencing was PBMCs, taken 15 days after the yellow fever booster vaccination. The receptor set was obtained from a man younger than 35 who received the YFV17D yellow fever vaccine.

The chain joins TRBV4-1 to TRBJ1-5; D not resolved. V was cut by 6 bases and J by 1 base, with 13 bases left in between. The CDR3 spans 15 residues. Germline V gene data show CDR1 as MGHRA and CDR2 as YSYEKL. The CDR3 sequence: CASSPRPRSNQPQHF. DNA for the CDR3: TGCGCCAGCAGTCCCCGGCCACGGAGCAATCAGCCCCAGCATTTT.

This clonotype has only a few counts. CDR3: CASSRRASGMIPDTQYF. The CDR3 coding sequence is TGTGCCAGCAGCCGCAGGGCCTCTGGAATGATCCCAGATACGCAGTATTTT. The genes are TRBV7-2 and TRBJ2-3, with D perhaps TRBD1 (5 bases). This CDR3 is built from 17 residues. CDR1 and CDR2 (germline): SGHTA, FQGNSA. V was pared by 5 bases and J by 4 bases, with 22 bases between.

This clonotype was observed a few times. The chain couples TRBV4-3 to TRBJ1-2; no clear D gene. The CDR3 runs 13 residues. V was trimmed by 0 bases and J by 4 bases, leaving 6 bases between them. Germline V lookup: CDR1 LGHNA, CDR2 YSLEER. CDR3 loop: CASSQEMGYGYTF. Here the CDR3 DNA reads TGCGCCAGCAGCCAAGAAATGGGCTATGGCTACACCTTC.

There are many counts of this clonotype. The chain uses TRBV6-2 or TRBV6-3 and TRBJ2-7; D remains unclear. CDR1 and CDR2 (germline): MNHEY, SVGEGT. The CDR3 consists of 12 residues. Trimming left V 5 bases short and J 0 bases short, with 5 bases between. This CDR3 reads CASSGDSYEQYV. Written as DNA, the CDR3 is TGTGCCAGCAGTGGTGACTCCTACGAGCAGTACGTC.

V usage is TRBV28 and J usage is TRBJ1-2, with 7 nucleotides matching TRBD1. Trimming at V came to 5 bases and at J to 5 bases, leaving 5 bases not matched to a gene. The germline gives CDR1 MDHEN, CDR2 SYDVKM. This CDR3 spans 13 amino acids. CDR3 amino acids: CASSKRDRYGYTF. The CDR3 DNA reads TGTGCCAGCAGTAAACGGGACAGATATGGCTACACCTTC.

The CDR3 nucleotides read TGTGCCAGCAGCAAGGAGCGGGGGATGACCGGGGAGCTGTTTTTT. Translation gives CASSKERGMTGELFF. V and J are TRBV7-2 and TRBJ2-2, with TRBD2 matching 8 bases. With V trimmed by 5 bases and J by 5 bases, 7 bases remained unmatched. CDR3 size: 15 residues. Germline CDR1 and CDR2: SGHTA and FQGNSA. Supplemented by reference TRBV7-2 and TRBJ2-2, the full variable domain reads GAGVSQSPSNKVTEKGKDVELRCDPISGHTALYWYRQSLGQGLEFLIYFQGNSAPDKSGLPSDRFSAERTGGSVSTLTIQRTQQEDSAVYLCASSKERGMTGELFFGEGSRLTVL.

In this sample, this clonotype turned up a few times. The gene calls are TRBV12-3 or TRBV12-4 and TRBJ2-7; D is ambiguous. The germline V and J ends were trimmed by 0 bases and 4 bases, with 13 bases remaining between them. CDR3 length equals 15 residues. The CDR3 coding sequence is TGTGCCAGCAGTTTAGCGCCGGGCAGCACGTACGAGCAGTACGTC. Amino acids: CASSLAPGSTYEQYV.

This chain uses TRBV7-9 with TRBJ2-6; 8 bases fit TRBD1. CDR1 and CDR2 from the germline V gene are SEHNR and FQNEAQ (reference sequence). The V gene end was trimmed by 5 bases and the J gene end by 2 bases; junction bases not matched to a gene: 8. The CDR3 totals 17 residues. The CDR3 region is CASSPRSGGAGANVLTF. The CDR3 DNA follows: TGTGCCAGCAGCCCTAGGTCAGGGGGCGCTGGGGCCAACGTCCTGACTTTC.

This clonotype has a count of ten or more. The genes are TRBV4-1 and TRBJ2-1; 7 nucleotides line up with TRBD1. The CDR3 covers 15 residues. Germline V gene sequence: CDR1 MGHRA, CDR2 YSYEKL. V trimming: 1 base; J trimming: 4 bases; junction bases outside the gene matches: 4. In DNA form, the CDR3 reads TGCGCCAGCAGCCAAGGACAGGGTGGATACAATGAGCAGTTCTTC. It encodes CASSQGQGGYNEQFF.

In nucleotides, the CDR3 is TGCGCCAGCAGCTTGGTACCGGAAGATACGCAGTATTTT. Its protein product is CASSLVPEDTQYF. The chain has TRBV5-1 and TRBJ2-3; D is unresolved. V was trimmed by 0 bases and J by 5 bases, leaving 7 bases between them. Germline loops: CDR1 SGHRS, CDR2 YFSETQ. The CDR3 has 13 residues.

This clonotype was counted between two and nine times. The rearrangement joins TRBV27 to TRBJ2-7; a possible D gene is TRBD2 (6 bases). Trimming shortened V by 2 bases and J by 2 bases, and 16 bases separated the two germline ends. Germline V gives CDR1 MNHEY, CDR2 SMNVEV (reference sequence). This CDR3 contains 16 residues. The CDR3 here is CASSLTGSMLPYEQYV. In DNA, the CDR3 is TGTGCCAGCAGTTTAACCGGGAGTATGCTACCCTACGAGCAGTACGTC.

A few counts support this clonotype. This rearrangement joins TRBV5-1 to TRBJ2-1; 9 positions match TRBD2. From germline, CDR1 is SGHRS and CDR2 YFSETQ. This CDR3 has 15 amino acids. Unmatched junction bases numbered 4, after V lost 0 bases and J lost 6 bases. The CDR3 sequence is CASSLGGGGPNEQFF. CDR3 nucleotide sequence: TGCGCCAGCAGCTTGGGCGGGGGGGGCCCCAATGAGCAGTTCTTC.

The table lists this clonotype with a few counts. The J gene is TRBJ1-2, the V gene TRBV7-2; D gene unclear. There are 12 residues in the CDR3. The V and J ends lost 5 bases and 6 bases respectively, with 10 bases between them. CDR1 SGHTA and CDR2 FQGNSA come from the germline V gene. The CDR3 region has the DNA TGTGCCAGCAGCCTTCTGGGCCATGGCTACACCTTC. Its translation is CASSLLGHGYTF.

Many counts were recorded for this clonotype. This chain links TRBV24-1 with TRBJ2-5; D possibly corresponds to TRBD1 (6 bases). Trimming left V 10 bases short and J 1 base short, with 18 bases between. The CDR3 is 15 residues long. CDR1 is KGHDR and CDR2 is SFDVKD in the germline V gene. This chain's CDR3 is CATASRGVGQETQYF. CDR3 nucleotides: TGTGCCACTGCTTCCAGGGGTGTTGGCCAAGAGACCCAGTACTTC.

This clonotype showed up many times. The chain's CDR3 is CASSQNSGGAYEQYF. As DNA, the CDR3 is TGTGCCAGCAGCCAAAATAGCGGGGGGGCCTACGAGCAGTACTTC. This chain uses TRBV3-1 with TRBJ2-7, with 11 bases fitting TRBD2. Germline trimming cut 2 bases from V and 2 bases from J; bases unmatched to any gene: 2. The CDR3 consists of 15 residues. Germline V gene sequence: CDR1 LGHDT, CDR2 YNNKEL (reference sequence).

This clonotype was observed at least ten times. The chain couples TRBV7-2 to TRBJ2-3, with 7 positions matching TRBD2. The length of the CDR3 is 16 residues. J was trimmed by 3 bases and V by 2 bases; bases with no gene match: 8. Germline V gives CDR1 SGHTA, CDR2 FQGNSA. The CDR3 DNA reads as TGTGCCAGCAGCTTATGGGCTAGCGGTAATACAGATACGCAGTATTTT. Residues: CASSLWASGNTDTQYF.